The 20 T cell receptor beta chains reported below all come from one sample, sequenced in a study of tissue T cells after allogeneic stem cell transplantation. Clones were sequenced by immunoSEQ multiplex PCR, and TCRdb holds only the in-frame ones, with some missing. The profile covers tens of thousands of clones, with around 77% appearing a single time and under 0.75% taken by the ten largest. The sample comprised spleen. The receptor source for this set is a female BALB/c mouse in good health. The strain's MHC type: H2-d.

Comments on this clone: The gene names here belong to mouse. The CDR3 end falls 1 residue outside the read, so it is completed with the germline J gene. The chain joins TRBV5 to TRBJ2-4, with D possibly being TRBD1 (6 bases). Germline V gene data show CDR1 as LGHNA and CDR2 as YNLKQL (reference sequence). There are 16 residues in the CDR3. The ends were cut back, 0 bases at V and 0 bases at J, with 10 bases in the middle. Incomplete CDR3 DNA: TGTGCCAGCAGCCAAGATACAGGGAAGAGTCAAAACACCTTGTAC. This sequence encodes CASSQDTGKSQNTLY. The entire CDR3 protein reads CASSQDTGKSQNTLYF.

With regard to this clone: The gene names here belong to mouse. Read coverage stops 1 residue before the CDR3 terminus; the germline J gene supplies the remainder. The genes are TRBV5 and TRBJ2-3; D may be TRBD2 (7 bases). Per germline, CDR1 LGHNA and CDR2 YNLKQL (reference sequence). This CDR3 comprises 15 residues. V was pared by 2 bases and J by 0 bases, with 9 bases between. The chain's CDR3 is CASSQRGASAETLYF. CDR3 DNA (partial): TGTGCCAGCAGCCAACGGGGGGCTAGTGCAGAAACGCTGTAT.

A remark on this clone: Each gene name is a mouse one. The read ends 1 residue before the CDR3 terminus; that terminus is restored from the germline J gene. V and J are TRBV13-2 and TRBJ1-2; TRBD1 aligns across 9 bases. The CDR3 has 15 amino acids. V lost 2 bases and J lost 3; bases outside the gene matches: 5. CDR1 NNHNN and CDR2 SYGAGS come from the germline V gene (reference sequence). CDR3 loop: CASGDPGQGYSDYTF. The covered CDR3 bases are TGTGCCAGCGGTGACCCGGGACAGGGTTACTCCGACTACACC.

In its sample, this clone was seen a few times. Genes and germline come from the mouse. The read ends 1 residue shy of where the CDR3 ends; the end is completed using the germline J gene. The chain carries TRBV1 and TRBJ2-7; the match to TRBD1 covers 11 bases. This CDR3 region has 14 residues. Germline trimming cut 0 bases from V and 7 bases from J; bases unmatched to any gene: 2. The germline gives CDR1 NSQYPW, CDR2 LRSPGD (reference sequence). The covered CDR3 bases are TGCACCTGCAGTGCAGATGGGACAGGGGGAGAACAGTAC. Amino acids: CTCSADGTGGEQY. The entire CDR3 reads CTCSADGTGGEQYF.

To note about this clone: Gene and germline names: mouse. Incomplete CDR3 DNA: TGTGCCAGCGGTGATGCAAGGGATAACAACCAGGCTCCGCTT. Translation: CASGDARDNNQAPL. The whole CDR3 is CASGDARDNNQAPLF. J is TRBJ1-5 and V is TRBV13-2; no reliable D call. The read terminates 1 residue before the CDR3 end, so the remaining end is supplied by the germline J gene. Trimming stripped 0 bases from V and 0 bases from J, with 7 bases between. The CDR3 totals 15 residues. Germline V gives CDR1 NNHNN, CDR2 SYGAGS (reference sequence).

Regarding this clone: The genes and germline here are from mouse. With the read ending 1 residue before the CDR3 end, the germline J gene is used to fill in that end. The chain couples TRBV13-2 to TRBJ2-7, with TRBD1 matching 10 bases. J gave up 7 bases and V 2 bases, and 6 bases lay outside the gene matches. CDR1 is NNHNN, CDR2 SYGAGS, per germline (reference sequence). CDR3 length: 14 amino acids. Partial CDR3 DNA: TGTGCCAGCGGTGAATTGACAGGGGGCTGGGAACAGTAC. It is translated as CASGELTGGWEQY. The full CDR3 sequence reads CASGELTGGWEQYF.

Concerning this clone: Mouse gene names and germline throughout. The read ends 1 residue early relative to the CDR3; the germline J gene fills the gap. The V call is TRBV13-1, the J call TRBJ1-6; D remains ambiguous. TRBJ1-6 qualifies as an ORF whose function is uncertain. V lost 2 bases and J 4 bases, leaving 7 bases between the germline ends. The CDR3 consists of 14 residues. Germline V gene sequence: CDR1 NSHNY, CDR2 SYGAGN. The CDR3 DNA, read in part, is TGTGCCAGCAGTGACAGTGGGTATAATTCGCCCCTCTAC. Translated, it gives CASSDSGYNSPLY. The entire CDR3 protein is CASSDSGYNSPLYF.

Remarks on this clone: Gene names follow the mouse nomenclature. The CDR3 extends 1 residue past the end of the read, so its final part is completed from the germline J gene. V gene TRBV29 combines with J gene TRBJ1-4, with a possible D match to TRBD1 (6 bases). The CDR3 has 15 residues. Germline CDR1 MSHET, CDR2 SYDVDS. V lost 3 bases, J lost 3 bases, and 11 bases lay in between. The part of the CDR3 DNA that was read is TGTGCTAGCAGTTTCCACAGGGAGGCCAACGAAAGATTATTT. Residues: CASSFHREANERLF. The CDR3 in its entirety is CASSFHREANERLFF.

As for this clone: Gene names and germline match the mouse. The read finishes 1 residue shy of the CDR3 end, and the germline J gene is used to complete it. This chain links TRBV4 with TRBJ1-3; a weak D match, TRBD1 (6 bases). The germline V gene encodes CDR1 LGHDT and CDR2 YNNKQL (reference sequence). Trimming stripped 5 bases from V and 0 bases from J, with 11 bases between. CDR3 size: 15 residues. The CDR3 region is CASSKGTTSGNTLYF. CDR3 DNA (partial): TGTGCCAGCAGCAAAGGGACAACTTCTGGAAATACGCTCTAT.

A word on this clone: Gene and germline names: mouse. Sequencing ends 1 residue short of the CDR3 end; the germline J gene provides the rest. V is TRBV19 and J is TRBJ1-2, with 7 bases aligning to TRBD1. Germline CDR1 and CDR2: FNHDT and SITEND (reference sequence). This CDR3 is 13 amino acids long. Germline trimming cut 4 bases from V and 2 bases from J; bases unmatched to any gene: 2. The DNA read from the CDR3 is TGTGCCAGCAGTTCGGGACAGAACTCCGACTACACC. It translates to CASSSGQNSDYT. The CDR3 in full is CASSSGQNSDYTF.

The sample holds one count of this clone. Genes and germline come from the mouse. The CDR3 end falls 1 residue outside the read, so it is completed with the germline J gene. The J gene is TRBJ2-5, the V gene TRBV3, with 13 positions matching TRBD2. This CDR3 region has 17 residues. Germline lookup yields CDR1 SNHLY and CDR2 FYNGKV (reference sequence). V trimming: 1 base; J trimming: 0 bases; junction bases outside the gene matches: 1. CDR3: CASSLGDWGGNQDTQYF. The covered CDR3 bases are TGTGCCAGCAGCTTAGGGGACTGGGGGGGTAACCAAGACACCCAGTAC.

Concerning this clone: Genes and germline are mouse. The observed sequence ends 1 residue before the CDR3 terminus, with the missing tail filled in from the germline J gene. The J gene is TRBJ2-1, the V gene TRBV13-3; 13 positions match TRBD2. Germline V gene lookup returns CDR1 NNHDY and CDR2 SYVADS. Germline trimming cut 3 bases from V and 5 bases from J; bases unmatched to any gene: 5. The CDR3 extends over 16 amino acids. The chain's CDR3 is CASSGDWGGFDAEQFF. CDR3 DNA (partial): TGTGCCAGCAGTGGGGACTGGGGGGGTTTCGATGCTGAGCAGTTC.

With regard to this clone: Mouse gene names apply. The read terminates 1 residue before the CDR3 end, so the remaining end is supplied by the germline J gene. The chain is built from TRBV14 and TRBJ1-1; no reliable D call. Germline CDR1 reads SGHDT; CDR2 reads FRDEAV. V lost 2 bases and J lost 0, with 8 bases in between. The CDR3 runs to 14 residues. The CDR3 protein is CASSLAEANTEVFF. Partial CDR3 DNA: TGTGCCAGCAGTTTGGCAGAAGCAAACACAGAAGTCTTC.

Comments on this clone: The genes are named according to mouse. CDR3: CASGDKANTEVFF. The sequenced part of the CDR3 DNA is TGTGCCAGCGGTGACAAGGCGAACACAGAAGTCTTC. V gene TRBV13-2 combines with J gene TRBJ1-1; D gene unclear. Sequencing ends 1 residue short of the CDR3 end; the germline J gene provides the rest. V lost 2 bases and J lost 1, with 6 bases in between. CDR1 and CDR2 from the germline V gene are NNHNN and SYGAGS (reference sequence). This CDR3 comprises 13 residues.

Remarks on this clone: The gene symbols are mouse symbols. The read terminates 1 residue before the CDR3 end, so the remaining end is supplied by the germline J gene. The chain carries TRBV2 and TRBJ2-5; D perhaps matches TRBD1 (6 bases). The CDR3 has 15 amino acids. Germline CDR1 is LGHNA and CDR2 is YSYQKL. V was clipped by 0 bases and J by 6 bases, with 13 bases between them. CDR3 bases read: TGTGCCAGCAGCCAAGAGGCAGGGGAGTGGGACACCCAGTAC. It translates to CASSQEAGEWDTQY. In full, the CDR3 is CASSQEAGEWDTQYF.

As for this clone: Any gene name here is a mouse gene name. The observed sequence ends 1 residue before the CDR3 terminus, with the missing tail filled in from the germline J gene. V is TRBV1 and J is TRBJ2-7, with D possibly called TRBD1 or TRBD2 (6 bases each). The CDR3 is 13 amino acids. Trimming pared 3 bases from V and 3 bases from J, leaving 9 bases between. Germline CDR1 reads NSQYPW; CDR2 reads LRSPGD (reference sequence). Partial CDR3 DNA: TGCACCTGCAGTGCTGGGGGCCACTATGAACAGTAC. It is translated as CTCSAGGHYEQY. The full CDR3 sequence reads CTCSAGGHYEQYF.

Details on this clone: Mouse names are used for the genes. The read terminates 1 residue before the CDR3 end, so the remaining end is supplied by the germline J gene. This chain connects TRBV20 to TRBJ1-2; 9 bases are a match to TRBD1. Germline V gives CDR1 GFQATS, CDR2 STVNSAI. The CDR3 covers 13 residues. V lost 1 base, J lost 3 bases, and 0 bases stayed unmatched. CDR3 residues: CGARGQGDSDYTF. The sequenced CDR3 bases are TGTGGTGCTAGGGGACAGGGGGACTCCGACTACACC.

Concerning this clone itself: Gene names and germline refer to mouse. The CDR3 is cut off 1 residue early in the read; its end comes from the germline J gene. V is TRBV2 and J is TRBJ1-1; the D gene is possibly TRBD1 (5 bases). Trimming removed 5 bases at V and 0 bases at J, with 7 bases between. The length of the CDR3 is 13 residues. CDR1 and CDR2 from the germline V gene are LGHNA and YSYQKL. The DNA read from the CDR3 is TGTGCCAGCAGCACGACAGCAAACACAGAAGTCTTC. Its protein product is CASSTTANTEVF. The complete CDR3 sequence is CASSTTANTEVFF.

About this clone: Genes here carry mouse names. The CDR3 is cut off 1 residue early in the read; its end comes from the germline J gene. This chain connects TRBV19 to TRBJ2-1; 11 nucleotides agree with TRBD1. The germline V gene encodes CDR1 FNHDT and CDR2 SITEND (reference sequence). V shed 3 bases and J 4 bases; nucleotides not matched to a gene: 3. The CDR3 is 15 residues long. Incomplete CDR3 DNA: TGTGCCAGCAGTAGGACAGGGGGCGGGTATGCTGAGCAGTTC. Translation: CASSRTGGGYAEQF. Given in full, the CDR3 is CASSRTGGGYAEQFF.

This clone was seen only once. Here the gene names and germline are mouse. CDR3 protein: CASSRGVNYAEQFF. CDR3 DNA, as far as it was read: TGTGCCAGCAGTCGGGGGGTCAACTATGCTGAGCAGTTC. The rearrangement links TRBV19 to TRBJ2-1, with D tentatively TRBD2 (6 bases). The read ends 1 residue early relative to the CDR3; the germline J gene fills the gap. The V and J ends lost 4 bases and 1 base respectively, with 9 bases between them. The CDR3 consists of 14 residues. Germline V lookup: CDR1 FNHDT, CDR2 SITEND (reference sequence).